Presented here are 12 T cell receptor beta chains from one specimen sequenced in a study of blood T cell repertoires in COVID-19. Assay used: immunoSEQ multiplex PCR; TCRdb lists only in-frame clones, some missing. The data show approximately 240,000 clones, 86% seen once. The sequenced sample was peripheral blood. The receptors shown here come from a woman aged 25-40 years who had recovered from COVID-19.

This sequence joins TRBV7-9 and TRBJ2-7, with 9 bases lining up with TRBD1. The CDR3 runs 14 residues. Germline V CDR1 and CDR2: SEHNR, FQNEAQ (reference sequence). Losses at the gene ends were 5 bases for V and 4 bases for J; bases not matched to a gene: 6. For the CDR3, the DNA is TGTGCCAGCAGCCAGGGACAGGGAGGGTACGAGCAGTACTTC. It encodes CASSQGQGGYEQYF.

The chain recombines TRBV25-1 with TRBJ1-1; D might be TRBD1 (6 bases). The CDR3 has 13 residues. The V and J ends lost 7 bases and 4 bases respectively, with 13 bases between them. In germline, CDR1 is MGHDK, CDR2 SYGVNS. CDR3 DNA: TGTGCCAGCACCGACAGGACGGTCACTGAAGCTTTCTTT. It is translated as CASTDRTVTEAFF.

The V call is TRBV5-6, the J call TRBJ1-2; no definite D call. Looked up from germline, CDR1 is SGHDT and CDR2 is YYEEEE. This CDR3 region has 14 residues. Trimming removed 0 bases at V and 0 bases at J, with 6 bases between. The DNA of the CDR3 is TGTGCCAGCAGCTTGGTGGAGTCTAACTATGGCTACACCTTC. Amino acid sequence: CASSLVESNYGYTF.

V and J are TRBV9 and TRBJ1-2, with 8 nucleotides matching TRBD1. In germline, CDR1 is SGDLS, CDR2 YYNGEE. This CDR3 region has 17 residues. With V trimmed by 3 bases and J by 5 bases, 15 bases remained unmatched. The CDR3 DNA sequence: TGTGCCAGCAGCGACCCCTCAAATATCGGGACAGGATATGGCTACACCTTC. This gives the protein CASSDPSNIGTGYGYTF.

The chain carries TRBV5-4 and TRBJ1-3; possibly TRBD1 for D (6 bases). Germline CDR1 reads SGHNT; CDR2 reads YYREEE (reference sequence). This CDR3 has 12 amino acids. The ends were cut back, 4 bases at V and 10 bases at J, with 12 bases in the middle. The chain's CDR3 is CASSIQGFTIYF. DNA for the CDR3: TGTGCCAGCAGCATCCAGGGGTTTACCATATATTTT. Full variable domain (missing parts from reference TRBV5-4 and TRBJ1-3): ETGVTQSPTHLIKTRGQQVTLRCSSQSGHNTVSWYQQALGQGPQFIFQYYREEENGRGNFPPRFSGLQFPNYSSELNVNALELDDSALYLCASSIQGFTIYFGEGSWLTVV.

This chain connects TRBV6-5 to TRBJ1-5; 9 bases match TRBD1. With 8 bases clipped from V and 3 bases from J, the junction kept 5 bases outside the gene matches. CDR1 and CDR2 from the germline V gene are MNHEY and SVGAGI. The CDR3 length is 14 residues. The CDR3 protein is CASEGQGVNQPQHF. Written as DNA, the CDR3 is TGTGCCAGCGAGGGACAGGGTGTCAATCAGCCCCAGCATTTT.

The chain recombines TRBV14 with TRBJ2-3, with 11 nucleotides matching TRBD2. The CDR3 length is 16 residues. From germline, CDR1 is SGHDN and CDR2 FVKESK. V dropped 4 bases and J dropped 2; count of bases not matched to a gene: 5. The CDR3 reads CASSPASGGLTDTQYF. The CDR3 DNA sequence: TGTGCCAGCAGCCCGGCTAGCGGGGGGCTCACAGATACGCAGTATTTT.

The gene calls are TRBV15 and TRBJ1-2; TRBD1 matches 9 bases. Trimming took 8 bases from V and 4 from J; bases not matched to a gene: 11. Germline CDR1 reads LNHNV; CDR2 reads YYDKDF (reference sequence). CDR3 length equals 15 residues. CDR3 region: CATSSSGQGTYGYTF. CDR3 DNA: TGTGCCACCTCGTCGTCAGGACAGGGGACCTATGGCTACACCTTC.

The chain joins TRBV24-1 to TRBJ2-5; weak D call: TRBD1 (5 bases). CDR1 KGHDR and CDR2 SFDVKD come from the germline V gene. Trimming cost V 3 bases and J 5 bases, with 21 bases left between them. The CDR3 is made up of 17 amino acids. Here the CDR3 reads CATSDIRQPGGRETQYF. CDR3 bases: TGTGCCACCAGTGATATCCGACAGCCAGGTGGTAGGGAGACCCAGTACTTC.

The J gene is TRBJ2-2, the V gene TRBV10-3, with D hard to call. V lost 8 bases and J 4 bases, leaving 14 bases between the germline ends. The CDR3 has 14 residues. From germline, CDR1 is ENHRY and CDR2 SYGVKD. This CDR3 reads CAIGRPEPTGELFF. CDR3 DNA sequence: TGTGCCATCGGTCGCCCGGAGCCCACCGGGGAGCTGTTTTTT.

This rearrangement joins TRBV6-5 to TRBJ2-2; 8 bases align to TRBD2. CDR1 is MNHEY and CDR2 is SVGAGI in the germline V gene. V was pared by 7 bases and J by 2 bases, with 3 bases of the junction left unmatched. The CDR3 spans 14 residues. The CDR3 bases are TGTGCCAGCAATCGGGGGGGTAACACCGGGGAGCTGTTTTTT. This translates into CASNRGGNTGELFF.

CDR3 region: CASSGNTGELFF. The CDR3 DNA follows: TGTGCCAGCAGCGGGAACACCGGGGAGCTGTTTTTT. The chain is built from TRBV25-1 and TRBJ2-2; D gene uncertain. Germline V gives CDR1 MGHDK, CDR2 SYGVNS. The CDR3 extends over 12 amino acids. V lost 6 bases, J lost 1 base, and 3 bases lay in between.